Shown below are 17 T cell receptor beta chains from a single sample sequenced in a study of T-cell memory formation after mild COVID-19 (dated by TCRdb to about 2021). Library generation was performed with 5' RACE. Data came from an Illumina NovaSeq 6000. Clones were called with MiXCR by TCRdb after fastp trimmed the public reads at Q25, and only in-frame beta chains were retained. Every CDR3 protein is listed once, alongside the most common genes and DNA of its rows. The sample table contains tens of thousands of distinct CDR3 sequences; only one count was recorded for around 8% of them. The ten largest clones take up 25% to 35% of the sample. The sequenced sample was PBMCs or a T cell subset sorted from them (not recorded which). These TCRs come from a man between 18 and 29 years old who had mild COVID-19 (a few samples of this study predate the infection). The sample titles of this study are shuffled in the database, so cell type and time point are left out; the donor was told from shared clones.

This clonotype was detected ten times or more. The CDR3 region has the DNA TGCGCCAGCAGCCAAGAGGAGGGACTAGAGTACAATGAGCAGTTCTTC. It codes for CASSQEEGLEYNEQFF. The chain combines TRBV4-3 with TRBJ2-1; 8 bases are a match to TRBD2. The length of the CDR3 is 16 residues. Germline V lookup: CDR1 LGHNA, CDR2 YSLEER. V shed 0 bases and J 4 bases; nucleotides not matched to a gene: 5.

This clonotype came up many times. This chain uses TRBV5-1 with TRBJ2-3, with 11 bases matching TRBD2. Germline CDR1 and CDR2: SGHRS and YFSETQ. This CDR3 has 18 amino acids. Unmatched junction bases numbered 7, after V lost 0 bases and J lost 1 base. CDR3 in DNA: TGCGCCAGCAGCTTGGCCCTAGCGGGGGGTCCTGGCACAGATACGCAGTATTTT. Amino acids: CASSLALAGGPGTDTQYF.

This clonotype showed up many times. V is TRBV7-3 and J is TRBJ2-3; 13 bases are a match to TRBD2. This CDR3 is 14 amino acids long. V gave up 8 bases and J gave up 4 bases; unmatched junction bases: 3. CDR1 is SGHTA, CDR2 FQGTGA, per germline. This chain's CDR3 is CASQLAGGADTQYF. The CDR3 nucleotides read TGTGCCAGCCAACTAGCGGGGGGGGCAGATACGCAGTATTTT. Using reference TRBV7-3 and TRBJ2-3 for the parts outside the CDR3, the full variable domain is GAGVSQTPSNKVTEKGKYVELRCDPISGHTALYWYRQSLGQGPEFLIYFQGTGAADDSGLPNDRFFAVRPEGSVSTLKIQRTERGDSAVYLCASQLAGGADTQYFGPGTRLTVL.

This clonotype has ten or more counts. CDR3 in DNA: TGCGCCAGCAGCGATCGGACAGGGGGCCCAGATACGCAGTATTTT. Protein: CASSDRTGGPDTQYF. J is TRBJ2-3 and V is TRBV5-1; 11 nucleotides line up with TRBD1. The CDR3 totals 15 residues. J was trimmed by 4 bases and V by 4 bases; bases with no gene match: 5. Germline V gives CDR1 SGHRS, CDR2 YFSETQ.

This clonotype was counted at least ten times. The rearrangement links TRBV5-1 to TRBJ2-7; D not resolved. CDR1 and CDR2 from the germline V gene are SGHRS and YFSETQ. The CDR3 extends over 14 amino acids. V dropped 4 bases and J dropped 5 bases, with 16 bases sitting between them. Written as DNA, the CDR3 is TGCGCCAGCAGCCCACGTCCGGGCGTCGACGAGCAGTACTTC. Amino acids: CASSPRPGVDEQYF.

This clonotype was detected many times. V and J are TRBV30 and TRBJ1-1, with D possibly matching TRBD1 (5 bases). From germline, CDR1 is GTSNPN and CDR2 SVGIG (reference sequence). V was shortened by 4 bases and J by 5 bases, with 14 bases between the two germline ends. CDR3 size: 13 residues. The CDR3, as DNA: TGTGCCTGGAACCGGGACCCGAGGACTGAAGCTTTCTTT. This sequence encodes CAWNRDPRTEAFF.

This clonotype occurred many times. The chain recombines TRBV5-1 with TRBJ1-1; 9 bases agree with TRBD1. Germline V gene data show CDR1 as SGHRS and CDR2 as YFSETQ. The trim removed 7 bases at V and 5 bases at J, leaving 9 bases unmatched. There are 14 residues in the CDR3. This CDR3 is CASGGGTGRTEAFF. As DNA, the CDR3 is TGCGCCAGCGGCGGGGGGACAGGGAGGACTGAAGCTTTCTTT.

This clonotype has ten or more counts. This sequence joins TRBV29-1 and TRBJ1-5, with 12 positions matching TRBD1. With V trimmed by 6 bases and J by 5 bases, 2 bases remained unmatched. Germline CDR1 is SQVTM and CDR2 is ANQGSEA. The CDR3 runs 13 residues. Here the CDR3 reads CSVGTGGHQPQHF. The CDR3 DNA reads as TGCAGCGTCGGGACAGGGGGCCATCAGCCCCAGCATTTT.

This chain uses TRBV5-6 with TRBJ2-7; no clear D. Trimming took off 4 bases at V and 4 bases at J, with 12 bases between the two ends. This CDR3 has 13 residues. The V gene's germline CDR1 is SGHDT and CDR2 YYEEEE. This chain's CDR3 is CASSPSWGYEQYV. As DNA, the CDR3 is TGTGCCAGCAGCCCATCTTGGGGATACGAGCAGTACGTC.

In this sample, this clonotype turned up a few times. The chain couples TRBV12-3 or TRBV12-4 to TRBJ2-2, with D perhaps matching TRBD2 (5 bases). This CDR3 region has 15 residues. Trimming removed 5 bases from V and 3 bases from J, with 13 bases in between. In DNA, the CDR3 is TGTGCCAGCAGTCGGGATAGGGTGGACACCGGGGAGCTGTTTTTT. Translation: CASSRDRVDTGELFF.

This clonotype was detected a few times. J is TRBJ1-6 and V is TRBV4-3; 9 bases line up with TRBD1. There are 15 residues in the CDR3. CDR1 and CDR2 from the germline V gene are LGHNA and YSLEER. V lost 3 bases to trimming and J lost 7 bases; unmatched junction nucleotides: 4. CDR3 amino acids: CASSHYGQGNSPLHF. For the CDR3, the DNA is TGCGCCAGCAGCCATTACGGACAGGGGAATTCACCCCTCCACTTT.

This clonotype was observed a handful of times. The V and J genes are TRBV5-1 and TRBJ2-3, with no clear D. V was clipped by 2 bases and J by 6 bases, with 4 bases between them. Per germline, CDR1 SGHRS and CDR2 YFSETQ. CDR3 length equals 11 residues. The CDR3 DNA is TGCGCCAGCAGCTTCATGGATACGCAGTATTTT. Its protein is CASSFMDTQYF. The full variable domain, rest sourced from reference TRBV5-1 and TRBJ2-3, is KAGVTQTPRYLIKTRGQQVTLSCSPISGHRSVSWYQQTPGQGLQFLFEYFSETQRNKGNFPGRFSGRQFSNSRSEMNVSTLELGDSALYLCASSFMDTQYFGPGTRLTVL.

The chain links TRBV4-2 to TRBJ2-7, with 10 bases identical to TRBD1. V gave up 1 base and J gave up 3 bases; unmatched junction bases: 3. The length of the CDR3 is 15 residues. Germline lookup yields CDR1 LGHNA and CDR2 YNFKEQ. DNA of the CDR3: TGTGCCAGCAGCCAAGGAGGGACAGGGGACTACGAGCAGTACTTC. This codes for CASSQGGTGDYEQYF.

At least ten counts were recorded for this clonotype. The chain employs TRBV6-6 and TRBJ2-7, with D perhaps given as TRBD1 or TRBD2 (5 bases each). The V gene's germline CDR1 is MNHNY and CDR2 SVGAGI (reference sequence). The CDR3 spans 12 residues. Trimming pared 8 bases from V and 3 bases from J, leaving 11 bases between. CDR3 DNA: TGTGCCAGCGAGGGGCCGTACTACGAGCAGTACGTC. Translation gives CASEGPYYEQYV.

In its sample, this clonotype was seen many times. V and J are TRBV10-3 and TRBJ2-7; 8 nucleotides align to TRBD2. This CDR3 contains 13 residues. The germline gives CDR1 ENHRY, CDR2 SYGVKD. The V gene end was trimmed by 10 bases and the J gene end by 2 bases; junction bases not matched to a gene: 7. For the CDR3, the DNA is TGTGCCACCCACGGGGGGGAGACCTACGAGCAGTACTTC. Amino acids: CATHGGETYEQYF.

This clonotype was counted ten times or more. V gene TRBV28 combines with J gene TRBJ2-7, with 7 nucleotides matching TRBD2. The CDR3 spans 17 residues. V was clipped by 7 bases and J by 3 bases; unmatched bases: 18. Germline-derived CDR1 and CDR2 are MDHEN and SYDVKM. CDR3 bases: TGTGCCAGCAACGCCGGGGGGTGGGCACCGCCATTCTACGAGCAGTACGTC. Protein sequence: CASNAGGWAPPFYEQYV.

This clonotype appeared many times. This chain joins TRBV7-2 and TRBJ2-5; 7 bases fit TRBD2. CDR1 SGHTA and CDR2 FQGNSA come from the germline V gene. V was clipped by 8 bases and J by 5 bases; unmatched bases: 11. The CDR3 is made up of 14 amino acids. The CDR3 DNA reads as TGTGCCAGCGAGGGGCAGGCCGGGGGGGAGACCCAGTACTTC. This encodes CASEGQAGGETQYF. Based on the CDR3 plus reference TRBV7-2 and TRBJ2-5, the full variable domain is GAGVSQSPSNKVTEKGKDVELRCDPISGHTALYWYRQSLGQGLEFLIYFQGNSAPDKSGLPSDRFSAERTGGSVSTLTIQRTQQEDSAVYLCASEGQAGGETQYFGPGTRLLVL.